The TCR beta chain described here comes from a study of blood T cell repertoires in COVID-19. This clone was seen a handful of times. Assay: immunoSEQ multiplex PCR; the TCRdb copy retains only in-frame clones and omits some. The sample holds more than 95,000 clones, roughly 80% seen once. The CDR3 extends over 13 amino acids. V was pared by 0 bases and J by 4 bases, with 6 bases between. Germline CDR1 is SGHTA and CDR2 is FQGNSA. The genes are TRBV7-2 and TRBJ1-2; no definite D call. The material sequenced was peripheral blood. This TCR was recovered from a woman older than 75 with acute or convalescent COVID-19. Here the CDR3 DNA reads TGTGCCAGCAGCTTAGCTGGGAGCTATGGCTACACCTTC. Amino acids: CASSLAGSYGYTF.